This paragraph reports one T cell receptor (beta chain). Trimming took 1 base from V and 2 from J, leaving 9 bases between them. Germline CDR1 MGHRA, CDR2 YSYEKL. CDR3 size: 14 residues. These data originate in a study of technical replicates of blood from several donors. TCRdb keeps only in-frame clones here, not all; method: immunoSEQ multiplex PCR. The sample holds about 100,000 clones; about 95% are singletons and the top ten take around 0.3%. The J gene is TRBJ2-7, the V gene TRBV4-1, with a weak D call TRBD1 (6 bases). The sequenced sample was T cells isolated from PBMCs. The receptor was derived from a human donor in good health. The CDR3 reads CASSQGQAPYEQYF. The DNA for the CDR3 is TGCGCCAGCAGCCAAGGACAGGCCCCCTACGAGCAGTACTTC.